Sequencing of this T cell receptor (beta chain) was carried out in a study of CD8 T cells in ankylosing spondylitis. This clonotype has at least ten counts. Each CDR3 protein is one row after TCRdb ran MiXCR on the 5' RACE reads. Altogether approximately 260,000 distinct CDR3 sequences are present, roughly 8.6% being singletons, with the ten largest covering under 7.5%. V dropped 4 bases and J dropped 2 bases, with 13 bases sitting between them. This CDR3 has 15 amino acids. Germline CDR1 is SGDLS and CDR2 is YYNGEE. The V and J genes are TRBV9 and TRBJ2-1, with D possibly TRBD1 on 6 matching bases. Material: blood, either unsorted or a sorted T cell fraction (not recorded which). This TCR was sampled from a male donor with ankylosing spondylitis or in good health (not recorded which). CDR3 DNA sequence: TGTGCCAGCAGCATACGACAGGCCGCCTACAATGAGCAGTTCTTC. Translating gives CASSIRQAAYNEQFF.